The rows below give T cell receptor beta chains drawn from one sample of a study of early T cells in non-severe SARS-CoV-2 infection. TCRdb re-called the 5' RACE reads with MiXCR, one entry per CDR3 protein. The table lists tens of thousands of distinct CDR3 sequences, 15% to 20% of them singletons, with just over 5% in the top ten. This material consisted of whole blood, taken at baseline. All receptors come from an adult who was a healthcare worker with PCR-confirmed SARS-CoV-2 infection or an uninfected control (not recorded which). Each CDR3 is given with its conserved first and last residue. D genes are given only for firm matches. Only some rows state a clone size, as once, few, many or a class for expanded clones.

j_call | v_call | clone_size | d_call | cdr3_nt | cdr3_aa
TRBJ2-1 | TRBV7-2 | many | TRBD2 | TGTGCCAGCAGCTTATACAGCGGGACCTACAATGAGCAGTTCTTC | CASSLYSGTYNEQFF
TRBJ2-5 | TRBV5-1 | - | TRBD2 | TGCGCCAGCAGCGTGACTAGCGGCCAAGAGACCCAGTACTTC | CASSVTSGQETQYF
TRBJ1-1 | TRBV12-3/TRBV12-4 | - | TRBD1 | TGTGCCAGCAGGGATACAGGGGGAGGTCGACAGGAAGCTTTCTTT | CASRDTGGGRQEAFF
TRBJ2-1 | TRBV20-1 | - | TRBD2 | TGCAGTGCTAGTCCCTTAGCGGGAGACTCCTACAATGAGCAGTTCTTC | CSASPLAGDSYNEQFF
TRBJ2-5 | TRBV4-3 | many | - | TGCGCCAGCAGCCAAGCGGTGGGGTCGGGAAGCGAGACCCAGTACTTC | CASSQAVGSGSETQYF
TRBJ1-1 | TRBV5-1 | - | - | TGCGCCAGCAGTCAAACAGGGAACACTGAAGCTTTCTTT | CASSQTGNTEAFF
TRBJ1-1 | TRBV6-2/TRBV6-3 | - | - | TGTGCCACCTGGGGCACTGAAGCTTTCTTT | CATWGTEAFF
TRBJ1-1 | TRBV28 | few | - | TGTGCCAGCAGTTTAGTTAGGGGGACTGAAGCTTTCTTT | CASSLVRGTEAFF
TRBJ2-6 | TRBV12-3/TRBV12-4 | few | - | TGTGCCAGCAGCCGGGACCTACACGTCCTGACTTTC | CASSRDLHVLTF
TRBJ2-1 | TRBV20-1 | few | - | TGCAGTGCTAGAGTATGGGGTAGCTCCTACAATGAGCAGTTCTTC | CSARVWGSSYNEQFF
TRBJ2-1 | TRBV7-8 | - | TRBD1 | TGTGCCAGCAGCTTCCGGGACAGGGGTAATGAGCAGTTCTTC | CASSFRDRGNEQFF
TRBJ2-1 | TRBV5-4 | many | TRBD2 | TGTGCCAGCAGCTCGGGACTAGCGAAAGGCAATGAGCAGTTCTTC | CASSSGLAKGNEQFF
TRBJ1-2 | TRBV12-3/TRBV12-4 | few | - | TGTGCCAGCAGTTTAGCAATGGGAATGAACCACTATGGCTACACCTTC | CASSLAMGMNHYGYTF
TRBJ2-3 | TRBV2 | - | - | TGTGCCAGCAACGGGGACAACACTCGGGCAGATACGCAGTATTTT | CASNGDNTRADTQYF
TRBJ1-1 | TRBV7-2 | few | - | TGTGCCAGCAGCTTAGCGGGCCCGGGGGACACTGAAGCTTTCTTT | CASSLAGPGDTEAFF
TRBJ2-1 | TRBV28 | many | TRBD2 | TGTGCCAGCAGTTTCGGACTAGCGGACCATATTTCCTACAATGAGCAGTTCTTC | CASSFGLADHISYNEQFF
TRBJ1-2 | TRBV11-2 | - | - | TGTGCCAGCAGCTTAGAACATCGGCACATGAATGGCTACACCTTC | CASSLEHRHMNGYTF
TRBJ1-5 | TRBV7-9 | - | - | TGTGCCAGCAGCTTAGGGGAACAGCCCCAGCATTTT | CASSLGEQPQHF
TRBJ2-7 | TRBV18 | - | - | TGTGCCAGCTCACCAAATCTGGGCCAGGAAATTTCCTACGAGCAGTACTTC | CASSPNLGQEISYEQYF
TRBJ2-5 | TRBV2 | many | TRBD2 | TGTGCCAGCAGGGAGGGACTAGCGGACGCCCTATCCGGGACCCAGTACTTC | CASREGLADALSGTQYF
TRBJ2-7 | TRBV27 | - | - | TGTGCCAGCAGGGCCAATAATGGGGGGCGCGGCGGTGAGCAGTACTTC | CASRANNGGRGGEQYF
TRBJ2-3 | TRBV10-1 | - | TRBD2 | TGCGCCAGCAATGAGGCCGGACTAGCCGAATTCACAGATACGCAGTATTTT | CASNEAGLAEFTDTQYF